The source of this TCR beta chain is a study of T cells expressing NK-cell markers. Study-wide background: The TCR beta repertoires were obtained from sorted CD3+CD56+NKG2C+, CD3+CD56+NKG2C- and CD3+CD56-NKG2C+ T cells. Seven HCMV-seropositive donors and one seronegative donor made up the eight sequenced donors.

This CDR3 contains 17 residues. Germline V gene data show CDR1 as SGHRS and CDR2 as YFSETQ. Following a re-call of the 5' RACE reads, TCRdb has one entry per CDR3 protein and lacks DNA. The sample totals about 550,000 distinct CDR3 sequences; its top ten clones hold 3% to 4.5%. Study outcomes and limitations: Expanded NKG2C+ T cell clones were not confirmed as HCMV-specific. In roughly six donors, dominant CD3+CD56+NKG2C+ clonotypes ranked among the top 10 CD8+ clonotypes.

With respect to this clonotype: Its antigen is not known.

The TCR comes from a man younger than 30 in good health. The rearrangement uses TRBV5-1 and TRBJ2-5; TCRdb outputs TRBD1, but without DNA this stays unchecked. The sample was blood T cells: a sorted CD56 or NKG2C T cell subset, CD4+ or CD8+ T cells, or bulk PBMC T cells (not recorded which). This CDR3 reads CASSLDGGRGLRETQYF.